This T cell receptor beta chain was sequenced for a study of blood T cell dynamics during melanoma immunotherapy. Specified time point: pre-treatment baseline. One draw preceded checkpoint blockade; another followed its first cycle at week 3. No patient had earlier systemic cancer treatment, concurrent immunosuppressants, or another active cancer. This CDR3 spans 14 amino acids. Assay: immunoSEQ multiplex PCR; the TCRdb copy retains only in-frame clones and omits some. This table has more than 8,500 clones, just over 85% appearing once. The gene calls are TRBV21-1 and TRBJ1-3; the table assigns TRBD1, which was not confirmed against the DNA. TRBV21-1 is recorded as a pseudogene. The sequenced sample was blood, obtained from a patient treated with checkpoint blockade. This clonotype originated in a human donor with melanoma. The CDR3 loop is CASSPQGQGNTIYF. The CDR3 bases are TGTGCCAGCAGTCCACAGGGGCAGGGAAACACCATATATTTT.